Shown below are 3 T cell receptor beta chains from a single sample sequenced in a study of graft-versus-host responses after intestinal transplantation. TCRdb keeps only in-frame clones here, not all; method: immunoSEQ multiplex PCR. Among tens of thousands of clones listed, 85% to 95% were seen once. The antigens these receptors bind are not known. The sample in question was unstimulated CD4+ T cells sorted from spleen or lymph node cells, obtained before transplant. The receptor set was obtained from a human donor who was the organ donor for an intestinal transplant.

This rearrangement joins TRBV6-6 to TRBJ1-1; D is ambiguous. Germline V lookup: CDR1 MNHNY, CDR2 SVGAGI (reference sequence). V gave up 0 bases and J gave up 5 bases, with 7 bases separating them. The CDR3 is made up of 13 amino acids. In DNA, the CDR3 is TGTGCCAGCAGTTACTCGAGGCAGACTGAAGCTTTCTTT. Residues: CASSYSRQTEAFF.

The chain carries TRBV5-6 and TRBJ2-5; D perhaps matches TRBD1 (5 bases). Germline loops: CDR1 SGHDT, CDR2 YYEEEE. The CDR3 runs to 13 residues. Trimming removed 1 base at V and 3 bases at J, with 7 bases between. CDR3 coding DNA: TGTGCCAGCAGCTTGAGGGGTGAAGAGACCCAGTACTTC. Its translation: CASSLRGEETQYF.

The chain's CDR3 is CASSLPGVRYNEQFF. The CDR3 coding sequence is TGTGCCAGCAGTTTACCGGGGGTTCGGTACAATGAGCAGTTCTTC. The chain links TRBV28 to TRBJ2-1, with a weak D call TRBD2 (6 bases). From germline, CDR1 is MDHEN and CDR2 SYDVKM. The CDR3 runs 15 residues. The V and J ends lost 2 bases and 4 bases respectively, with 12 bases between them.